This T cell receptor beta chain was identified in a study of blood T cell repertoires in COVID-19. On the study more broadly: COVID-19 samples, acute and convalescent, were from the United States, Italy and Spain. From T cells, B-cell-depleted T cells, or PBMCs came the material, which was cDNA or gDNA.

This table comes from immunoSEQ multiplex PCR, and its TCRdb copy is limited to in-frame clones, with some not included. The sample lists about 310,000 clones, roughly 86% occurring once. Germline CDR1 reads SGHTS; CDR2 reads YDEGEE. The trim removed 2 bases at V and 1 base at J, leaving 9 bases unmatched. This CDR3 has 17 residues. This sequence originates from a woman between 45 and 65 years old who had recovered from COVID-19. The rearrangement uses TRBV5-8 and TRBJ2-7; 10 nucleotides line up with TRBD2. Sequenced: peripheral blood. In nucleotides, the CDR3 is TGTGCCAGCAGCTTCGGAGCGGGGGGGCCCGTTTCCTACGAGCAGTACTTC. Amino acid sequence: CASSFGAGGPVSYEQYF. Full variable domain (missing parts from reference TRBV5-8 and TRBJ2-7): EAGVTQSPTHLIKTRGQQATLRCSPISGHTSVYWYQQALGLGLQFLLWYDEGEERNRGNFPPRFSGRQFPNYSSELNVNALELEDSALYLCASSFGAGGPVSYEQYFGPGTRLTVT.